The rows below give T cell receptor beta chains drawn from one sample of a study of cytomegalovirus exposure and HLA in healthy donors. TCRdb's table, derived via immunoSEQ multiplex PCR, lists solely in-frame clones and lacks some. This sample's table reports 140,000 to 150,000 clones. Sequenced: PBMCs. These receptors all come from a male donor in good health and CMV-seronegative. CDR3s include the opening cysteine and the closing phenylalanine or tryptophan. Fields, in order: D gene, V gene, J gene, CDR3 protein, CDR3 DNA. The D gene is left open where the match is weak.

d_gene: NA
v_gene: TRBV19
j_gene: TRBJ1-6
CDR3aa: CASSIRGTSDSPLHF
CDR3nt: TGTGCCAGTAGTATCAGGGGCACGAGCGATTCACCCCTCCACTTT

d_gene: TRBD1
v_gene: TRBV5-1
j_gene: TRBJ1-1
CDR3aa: CASSYRQGSTEAFF
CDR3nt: TGCGCCAGCAGCTACCGACAGGGGAGCACTGAAGCTTTCTTT

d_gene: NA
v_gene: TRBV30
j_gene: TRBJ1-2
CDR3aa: CASSRGGDGYTF
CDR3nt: TGTGCCTCCAGCAGAGGCGGGGATGGCTACACCTTC

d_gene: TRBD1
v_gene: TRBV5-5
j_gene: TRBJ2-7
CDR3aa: CASSLADFGQGLYEQYF
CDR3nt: TGTGCCAGCAGCTTGGCCGACTTTGGACAGGGACTCTACGAGCAGTACTTC

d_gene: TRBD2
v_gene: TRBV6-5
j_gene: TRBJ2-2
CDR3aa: CASSPGTSDTGELFF
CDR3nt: TGTGCCAGCAGCCCCGGGACTAGCGACACCGGGGAGCTGTTTTTT

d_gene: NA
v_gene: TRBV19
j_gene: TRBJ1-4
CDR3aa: CASSIGRDNEKLFF
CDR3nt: TGTGCCAGTAGTATCGGACGGGATAATGAAAAACTGTTTTTT

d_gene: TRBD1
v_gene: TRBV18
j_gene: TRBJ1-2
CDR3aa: CASSPRTGDGYTF
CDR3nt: TGTGCCAGCTCACCACGGACAGGGGATGGCTACACCTTC

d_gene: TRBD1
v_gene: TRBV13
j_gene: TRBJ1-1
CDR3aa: CASSFTGALGTEAFF
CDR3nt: TGTGCCAGCAGCTTCACAGGGGCGCTAGGGACTGAAGCTTTCTTT

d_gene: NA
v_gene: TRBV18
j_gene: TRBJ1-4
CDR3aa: CASSPREVIGEKLFF
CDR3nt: TGTGCCAGCTCACCCCGAGAGGTCATTGGCGAAAAACTGTTTTTT

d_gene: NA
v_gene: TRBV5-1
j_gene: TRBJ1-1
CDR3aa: CASSPGKAGSTEAFF
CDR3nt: TGCGCCAGCAGCCCAGGGAAGGCCGGGAGCACTGAAGCTTTCTTT

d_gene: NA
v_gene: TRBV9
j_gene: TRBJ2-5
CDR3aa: CASSVGEGAQETQYF
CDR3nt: TGTGCCAGCAGCGTAGGGGAAGGGGCACAAGAGACCCAGTACTTC

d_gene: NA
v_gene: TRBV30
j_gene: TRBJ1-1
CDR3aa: CSSLSPGRTEAFF
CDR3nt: TGTTCGTCCCTCTCCCCGGGTCGCACTGAAGCTTTCTTT

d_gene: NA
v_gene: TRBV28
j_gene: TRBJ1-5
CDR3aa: CASSFGGRGNQPQHF
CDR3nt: TGTGCCAGCAGTTTCGGGGGGCGCGGCAATCAGCCCCAGCATTTT

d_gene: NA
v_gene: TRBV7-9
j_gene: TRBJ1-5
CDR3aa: CASSLNFGEPQHF
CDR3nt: TGTGCCAGCAGCTTAAACTTCGGTGAGCCCCAGCATTTT

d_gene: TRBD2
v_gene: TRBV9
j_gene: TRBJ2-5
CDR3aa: CASSLGGTTKETQYF
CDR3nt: TGTGCCAGCAGTCTAGGAGGGACTACGAAGGAGACCCAGTACTTC

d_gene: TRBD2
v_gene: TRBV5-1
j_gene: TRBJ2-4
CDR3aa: CASSFWGDPGGPKNIQYF
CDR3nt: TGCGCCAGCAGCTTCTGGGGCGACCCGGGGGGGCCCAAAAACATTCAGTACTTC

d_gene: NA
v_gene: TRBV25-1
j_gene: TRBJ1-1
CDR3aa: CASRVAGVAFF
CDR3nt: TGTGCCAGCAGGGTCGCGGGAGTGGCTTTCTTT

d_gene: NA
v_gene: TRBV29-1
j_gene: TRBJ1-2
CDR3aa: CSVADRNYGYTF
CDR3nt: TGCAGCGTTGCGGACAGAAACTATGGCTACACCTTC

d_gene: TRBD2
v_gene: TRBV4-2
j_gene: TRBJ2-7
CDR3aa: CASSLTTSGAFEQYF
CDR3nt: TGTGCCAGCAGCTTAACCACTAGCGGGGCATTCGAGCAGTACTTC

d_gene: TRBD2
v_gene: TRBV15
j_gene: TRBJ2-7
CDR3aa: CATSPREGFDEQYF
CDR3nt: TGTGCCACCAGCCCCCGGGAGGGGTTTGACGAGCAGTACTTC

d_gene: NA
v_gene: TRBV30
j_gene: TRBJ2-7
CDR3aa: CAWSYSYEQYF
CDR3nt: TGTGCCTGGAGTTACTCCTACGAGCAGTACTTC

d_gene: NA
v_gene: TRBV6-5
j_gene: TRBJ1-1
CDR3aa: CASSYSRRLNTEAFF
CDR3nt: TGTGCCAGCAGTTACTCGAGGCGGCTGAACACTGAAGCTTTCTTT

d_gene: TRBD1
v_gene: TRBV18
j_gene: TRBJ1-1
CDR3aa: CASSPPYRGTEAFF
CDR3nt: TGTGCCAGCTCACCACCGTACAGGGGCACTGAAGCTTTCTTT

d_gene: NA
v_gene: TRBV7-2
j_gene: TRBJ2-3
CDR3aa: CASSLEGTDTQYF
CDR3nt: TGTGCCAGCAGCTTAGAGGGGACAGATACGCAGTATTTT

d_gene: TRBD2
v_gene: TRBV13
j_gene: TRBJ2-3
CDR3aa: CASSLRLAGSTDTQYF
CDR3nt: TGTGCCAGCAGCTTACGTCTAGCGGGGAGCACAGATACGCAGTATTTT

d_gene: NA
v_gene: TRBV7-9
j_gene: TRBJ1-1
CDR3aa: CASSLLGPTGDTEAFF
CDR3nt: TGTGCCAGCAGCTTACTAGGACCCACAGGAGACACTGAAGCTTTCTTT